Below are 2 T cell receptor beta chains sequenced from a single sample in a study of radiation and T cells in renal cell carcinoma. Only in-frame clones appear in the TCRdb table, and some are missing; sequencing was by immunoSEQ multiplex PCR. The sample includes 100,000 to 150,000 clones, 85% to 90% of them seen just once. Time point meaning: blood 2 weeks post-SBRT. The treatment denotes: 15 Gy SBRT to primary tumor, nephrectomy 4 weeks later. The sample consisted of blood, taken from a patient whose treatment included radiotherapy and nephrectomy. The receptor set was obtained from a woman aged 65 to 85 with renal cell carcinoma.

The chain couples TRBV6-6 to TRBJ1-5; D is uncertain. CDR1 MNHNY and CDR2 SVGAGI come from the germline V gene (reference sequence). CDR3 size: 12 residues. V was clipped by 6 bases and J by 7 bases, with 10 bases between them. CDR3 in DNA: TGTGCCAGCAGGGACCCTGGGCAGCCCCAGCATTTT. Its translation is CASRDPGQPQHF.

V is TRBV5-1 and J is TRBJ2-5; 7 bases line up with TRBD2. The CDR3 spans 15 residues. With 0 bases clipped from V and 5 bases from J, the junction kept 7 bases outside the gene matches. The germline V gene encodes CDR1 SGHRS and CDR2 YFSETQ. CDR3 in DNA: TGCGCCAGCAGCTTGGTCGGGGGGAGCACGGAGACCCAGTACTTC. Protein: CASSLVGGSTETQYF.